In this sample, the clone carrying this T cell receptor (beta chain) turned up a few times. Antigen: not known. The data originate from a study of T cells after yellow fever vaccination. General study results and limits: A small proportion of clonotypes was detected in both the CD4 and CD8 compartments. FACS-sorted repertoires could contain abundant clonotypes contaminating from the bulk population.

Germline V gives CDR1 DFQATT, CDR2 SNEGSKA (reference sequence). Trimming stripped 3 bases from V and 9 bases from J, with 24 bases between. The CDR3 extends over 16 amino acids. The TCR cDNA carried a universal primer site and UMIs from 5'RACE template switching. Each CDR3 protein gets one entry after TCRdb re-called the 5' RACE reads with MiXCR. The sample records just over 300,000 distinct CDR3 sequences, around 3.6% being singletons. This rearrangement joins TRBV20-1 to TRBJ2-1, with D perhaps TRBD1 or TRBD2 (6 bases each). This TCR was sampled from a man aged 18 to 29 who received the YFV17D yellow fever vaccine. The starting material was PBMCs, obtained on the day of the yellow fever booster vaccination. CDR3 in DNA: TGCAGTGCTAGGTCCGGGACGGGGGCCCTTAGTGTTGAGCAGTTCTTC. It codes for CSARSGTGALSVEQFF.